The 26 T cell receptor beta chains below were found in one sample sequenced in a study of tumor-infiltrating lymphocytes in primary liver carcinoma. Co-extracted RNA and DNA came from roughly 20-30 mg of unsorted bulk tissue. Total RNA amounting to approximately 460 ng was the source from which TCR beta cDNA was made with a constant-region primer. Three rounds of nested multiplex PCR with slightly modified ARM-PCR produced TCR beta libraries. Amplification in the first two PCR rounds was performed using TRBV1-TRBV30 forward primers and a C-beta reverse primer for approximately 10 cycles each. TCRdb recomputed calls from the multiplex PCR reads with MiXCR, one row per CDR3 protein. The sample consists of about 97,000 distinct CDR3 sequences, 55% to 80% of them appearing once. The sequenced sample consisted of liver tumor tissue from sampling region 2. Documented subset: tumor region T2, inferior pole. The receptors stem from a woman aged 55-75 years with primary liver carcinoma and hepatitis B virus infection.

The V and J genes are TRBV7-3 and TRBJ2-1, with 8 bases lining up with TRBD2. Germline V gene data show CDR1 as SGHTA and CDR2 as FQGTGA. The V segment lost 7 bases and the J segment 6 bases; nucleotides outside the gene matches: 14. The CDR3 totals 16 residues. The CDR3 loop reads CASIARRNGRANEQFF. The DNA for the CDR3 is TGTGCCAGCATCGCTCGAAGGAACGGGAGGGCCAATGAGCAGTTCTTC.

About this clonotype itself: One junction end does not reproduce the germline sequence, and a read error may be involved. The V call is TRBV11-2, the J call TRBJ2-7; 8 bases agree with TRBD1. This CDR3 is 15 amino acids long. The germline CDR1 and CDR2 sequences are SGHAT and FQNNGV. Here the CDR3 DNA reads TGTGCCAGCAGCTCTACAGGGGGACTTCCCTACGAGCAATACTTC. Translating it yields CASSSTGGLPYEQYF.

Comments on this clonotype: No conserved phenylalanine or tryptophan ends this CDR3, so it is likely a read error. The rearrangement links TRBV10-3 to TRBJ2-1, with D hard to call. Between the trimmed V and J ends, which lost 6 bases and 8 bases, there was a span of 11 bases. The CDR3 is made up of 12 amino acids. Germline lookup yields CDR1 ENHRY and CDR2 SYGVKD. The CDR3 is CAISQIGHEQFL. CDR3 in DNA: TGTGCCATCAGCCAGATAGGGCATGAGCAGTTCCTC.

This clonotype is a singleton in its sample. This sequence may be a read error, since a much larger clone differs from it by one base. The chain combines TRBV5-1 with TRBJ1-1, with D unresolved. CDR1 and CDR2 (germline): SGHRS, YFSETQ. V lost 4 bases, J lost 1 base, and 17 bases lay in between. The CDR3 has 16 amino acids. DNA for the CDR3: TGCGCCAGCAGCCCCTCGGCGGTGGCTTGGAACACTGAAGCTTTCTTT. This gives the protein CASSPSAVAWNTEAFF.

The table lists this clonotype with a few counts. This may be a read error, as it is one base from a much larger clone. The J gene is TRBJ2-1, the V gene TRBV28; 7 bases are a match to TRBD1. Per germline, CDR1 MDHEN and CDR2 SYDVKM. This CDR3 region has 16 residues. Here the CDR3 reads CASSPAGTANYDEQFF. The CDR3 DNA reads as TGTGCCAGCAGTCCCGCCGGGACAGCCAACTACGATGAGCAGTTCTTC.

As concerns this clonotype: This may come from a read error, since a much larger clone is one base off. The CDR3 carries no conserved terminal phenylalanine or tryptophan, so it likely arises from a read error. The rearrangement links TRBV29-1 to TRBJ2-1, with 9 nucleotides matching TRBD2. The CDR3 runs to 13 residues. Germline V gene data show CDR1 as SQVTM and CDR2 as ANQGSEA. CDR3 residues: CRGRSGSYNEQFL. The CDR3 nucleotides read TGCAGAGGCCGTAGCGGGAGCTACAATGAGCAGTTCCTC.

Turning to this clonotype: One end of the junction does not line up with germline, which may come from a read error. V and J are TRBV29-1 and TRBJ1-1; D unclear. Germline assignment: CDR1 SQVTM and CDR2 ANQGSEA. This CDR3 contains 14 residues. The CDR3 DNA follows: TGCAGCGTTATAGAACAGCCTCAAAACACTGGAGCTTACTTT. Translated, it gives CSVIEQPQNTGAYF. The variable domain in full, with the rest retrieved from reference TRBV29-1 and TRBJ1-1, is SAVISQKPSRDICQRGTSLTIQCQVDSQVTMMFWYRQQPGQSLTLIATANQGSEATYESGFVIDKFPISRPNLTFSTLTVSNMSPEDSSIYLCSVIEQPQNTGAYFGQGTRLTVV.

This clonotype was detected once. A read error is possible here, since a much larger clone lies one base away. This CDR3 is CASMRRGLRYEQYF. The CDR3 bases are TGTGCCAGCATGAGGCGGGGACTTCGCTACGAGCAGTACTTC. The chain has TRBV13 and TRBJ2-7; perhaps TRBD2 as D (6 bases). The V and J ends lost 7 bases and 3 bases respectively, with 16 bases between them. Per the germline V gene, CDR1 is PRHDT and CDR2 is FYEKMQ (reference sequence). CDR3 length: 14 residues.

Regarding this clonotype: A read error may produce the germline difference seen at one junction end. The chain carries TRBV11-2 and TRBJ2-6; D is possibly TRBD1 (5 bases). The CDR3 is 14 amino acids. Per the germline V gene, CDR1 is SGHAT and CDR2 is FQNNGV. Here the CDR3 DNA reads TGTGCTAGCAGCTTGCAGGCTGGGGCCGATGTCCTGACTTTC. It codes for CASSLQAGADVLTF.

This clonotype was observed at least ten times. The rearrangement links TRBV6-6 to TRBJ2-7; D is possibly TRBD1 (5 bases). V dropped 7 bases and J dropped 2 bases, with 15 bases sitting between them. CDR3 length: 14 amino acids. Per germline, CDR1 MNHNY and CDR2 SVGAGI (reference sequence). This chain's CDR3 is CASKPDSSTYEQYF. In nucleotides, the CDR3 is TGTGCCAGCAAACCAGACAGTTCCACCTACGAGCAGTACTTC.

The chain is built from TRBV29-1 and TRBJ2-1, with 7 bases fitting TRBD1. Germline assignment: CDR1 SQVTM and CDR2 ANQGSEA. The CDR3 consists of 15 residues. The CDR3 is CGIGRGISGYNEQFF. The CDR3 DNA reads as TGCGGCATTGGCAGGGGGATATCGGGCTACAATGAGCAGTTCTTC.

On this clonotype: At one end, the junction sequence differs from germline, possibly due to a read error. The CDR3: CTSSLALRAEQFF. In DNA form, the CDR3 reads TGCACCAGCAGCTTGGCACTTAGGGCTGAGCAGTTCTTC. The chain employs TRBV11-2 and TRBJ2-1; D is ambiguous. The CDR3 loop spans 13 amino acids. CDR1 SGHAT and CDR2 FQNNGV come from the germline V gene.

Of note for this clonotype: With a much larger clone just one base away, this may be a read error. The chain carries TRBV28 and TRBJ2-5, with D perhaps TRBD1 or TRBD2 (5 bases each). The CDR3 length is 17 residues. The germline CDR1 and CDR2 sequences are MDHEN and SYDVKM. V was pared by 2 bases and J by 5 bases, with 21 bases between. The CDR3: CASSLGPPGSLHETQYF. Written as DNA, the CDR3 is TGTGCCAGCAGTTTAGGACCCCCAGGGAGCCTCCATGAGACCCAGTACTTC.

Comment on this clonotype: A junction boundary mismatches the germline segment, possibly from a read error. The rearrangement uses TRBV6-6 and TRBJ1-5; D unclear. CDR1 is MNHNY and CDR2 is SVGAGI in the germline V gene (reference sequence). The CDR3 runs 13 residues. As DNA, the CDR3 is TGTACCAGCAGCCAAGACCCCGTTTCGCCCCAGCATTTT. Translation gives CTSSQDPVSPQHF.

As to this clonotype: A read error may produce the germline difference seen at one junction end. The chain has TRBV6-1 and TRBJ2-2; D possibly corresponds to TRBD2 (5 bases). Germline V CDR1 and CDR2: MNHNS, SASEGT. The CDR3 runs to 13 residues. The CDR3 bases are TGTGCCAGCGACGTCACTTCCACCGGGGAACTGTTTTTT. Amino acids: CASDVTSTGELFF.

V and J are TRBV20-1 and TRBJ1-1, with D perhaps matching TRBD1 (5 bases). The CDR3 consists of 14 residues. The germline V gene encodes CDR1 DFQATT and CDR2 SNEGSKA (reference sequence). Trimming stripped 2 bases from V and 8 bases from J, with 18 bases between. The CDR3 loop is CSARKPGGGPEAFF. In DNA form, the CDR3 reads TGCAGTGCTAGAAAGCCTGGGGGGGGACCAGAAGCTTTCTTT.

This clonotype has only a few counts. A junction end diverges from the germline sequence, so it may reflect a read error. The chain joins TRBV11-3 to TRBJ1-1, with TRBD1 matching 10 bases. This CDR3 is 13 amino acids long. Germline CDR1 SGHNT, CDR2 YENEEA. The CDR3 nucleotides read TGTCCCAGCAGCCGATGGGACAGGGGATTGGCTTTCTTT. Amino acids: CPSSRWDRGLAFF.

The gene calls are TRBV28 and TRBJ2-3; 11 bases are a match to TRBD2. This CDR3 spans 16 amino acids. CDR1 and CDR2 (germline): MDHEN, SYDVKM. J was trimmed by 1 base and V by 8 bases; bases with no gene match: 8. CDR3 nucleotides: TGTGCCAGCGGTAGACTAGCGGGGCTTGGCACAGATACGCAGTATTTT. Translation: CASGRLAGLGTDTQYF.

Comments on this clonotype: The germline gene is not matched at one end of the junction; a read error may be the cause. This chain uses TRBV11-2 with TRBJ1-5, with D hard to call. Germline loops: CDR1 SGHAT, CDR2 FQNNGV. The CDR3 covers 14 residues. CDR3 sequence (DNA): TGTGCGAGCAGCCGCGTCGATAGCAATCAGCCCCAGCATTTT. This encodes CASSRVDSNQPQHF. Looking up the rest from reference TRBV11-2 and TRBJ1-5 gives the full variable domain: EAGVAQSPRYKIIEKRQSVAFWCNPISGHATLYWYQQILGQGPKLLIQFQNNGVVDDSQLPKDRFSAERLKGVDSTLKIQPAKLEDSAVYLCASSRVDSNQPQHFGDGTRLSIL.

Of note for this clonotype: A much larger clone sits a single nucleotide away, making a read error possible. The chain uses TRBV7-9 and TRBJ1-6; no clear D gene. Looked up from germline, CDR1 is SEHNR and CDR2 is FQNEAQ (reference sequence). The CDR3 runs 17 residues. The CDR3 DNA sequence: TGTGCCAGCAGCTTAGGGACGGGTGCAGAGAGGAATTCACCCCTCCAATTT. Protein sequence: CASSLGTGAERNSPLQF.

This clonotype appeared a few times. A junction end diverges from the germline sequence, so it may reflect a read error. The rearrangement joins TRBV6-1 to TRBJ1-2, with no clear D. CDR3 length: 14 residues. CDR1 is MNHNS, CDR2 SASEGT, per germline. CDR3 bases: TGTGCCAACAGTGAATTGGGGTCTGGCTATGGCTACACCTTC. This encodes CANSELGSGYGYTF.

Ten or more counts support this clonotype. The rearrangement joins TRBV12-3 or TRBV12-4 to TRBJ1-2, with TRBD1 matching 7 bases. V lost 6 bases to trimming and J lost 3 bases; unmatched junction nucleotides: 4. The CDR3 runs to 13 residues. CDR3 sequence: CASRRGTDYGYTF. The CDR3 DNA reads TGTGCCAGCAGAAGAGGGACAGACTATGGCTACACCTTC.

This chain links TRBV5-5 with TRBJ2-7; the D is unclear. There are 16 residues in the CDR3. CDR1 is SGHKS and CDR2 is YYEKEE in the germline V gene (reference sequence). V was clipped by 6 bases and J by 0 bases, with 19 bases between them. The CDR3 DNA is TGTGCCAGCACCCTAATGGGTTCAGCGCTCTCCTACGAGCAGTACTTC. It translates to CASTLMGSALSYEQYF.

Regarding this clonotype: Germline is not matched at one junction end, which may reflect a read error. J is TRBJ2-7 and V is TRBV11-1; D might be TRBD1 (5 bases). CDR1 SGHAT and CDR2 FQDESV come from the germline V gene (reference sequence). This CDR3 is 16 amino acids long. Written as DNA, the CDR3 is TGTACCAGCAGCTTCAGGCCCACTGGGGCCCTTTACGAGCAGTACTTC. Its translation: CTSSFRPTGALYEQYF.

With regard to this clonotype: Germline and junction disagree at one end, which may indicate a read error. The chain recombines TRBV4-2 with TRBJ2-3; the D is unclear. The CDR3 length is 14 residues. Per germline, CDR1 LGHNA and CDR2 YNFKEQ. CDR3 DNA sequence: TGTGCCTGCAGCCAAGTTAGAGGTACAGATAAGCAGTATTTT. Translation: CACSQVRGTDKQYF.

This sequence joins TRBV7-2 and TRBJ2-1; possible D gene TRBD1, 6 bases. CDR1 and CDR2 (germline): SGHTA, FQGNSA. V was pared by 5 bases and J by 7 bases, with 15 bases between. The CDR3 runs 14 residues. The CDR3 is CASSPRDMWNEQFF. The CDR3 DNA reads as TGTGCCAGCAGCCCTAGGGACATGTGGAATGAGCAGTTCTTC.